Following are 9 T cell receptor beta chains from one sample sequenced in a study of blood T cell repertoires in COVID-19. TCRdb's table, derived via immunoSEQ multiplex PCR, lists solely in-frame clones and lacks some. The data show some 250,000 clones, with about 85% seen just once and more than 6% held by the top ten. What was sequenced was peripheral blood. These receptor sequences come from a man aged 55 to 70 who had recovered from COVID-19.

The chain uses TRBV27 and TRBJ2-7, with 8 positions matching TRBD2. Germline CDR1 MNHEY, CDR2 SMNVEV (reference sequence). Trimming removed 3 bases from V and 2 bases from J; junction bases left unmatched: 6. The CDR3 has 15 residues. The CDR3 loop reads CASSFGGGLPYEQYF. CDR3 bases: TGTGCCAGCAGTTTTGGCGGGGGGCTGCCCTACGAGCAGTACTTC.

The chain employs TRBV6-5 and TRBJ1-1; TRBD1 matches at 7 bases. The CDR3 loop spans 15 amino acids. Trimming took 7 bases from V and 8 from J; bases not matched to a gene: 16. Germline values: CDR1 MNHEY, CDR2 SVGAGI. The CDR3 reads CASTQFPGQQTEAFF. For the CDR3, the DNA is TGTGCCAGCACCCAATTCCCGGGACAGCAGACAGAAGCTTTCTTT.

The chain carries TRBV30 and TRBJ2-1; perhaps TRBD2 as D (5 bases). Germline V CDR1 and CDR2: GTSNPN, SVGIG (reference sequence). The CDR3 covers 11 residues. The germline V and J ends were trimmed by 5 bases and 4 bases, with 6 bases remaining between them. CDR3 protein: CAWGLYNEQFF. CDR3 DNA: TGTGCCTGGGGACTTTACAATGAGCAGTTCTTC. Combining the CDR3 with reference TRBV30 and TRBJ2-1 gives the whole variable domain SQTIHQWPATLVQPVGSPLSLECTVEGTSNPNLYWYRQAAGRGLQLLFYSVGIGQISSEVPQNLSASRPQDRQFILSSKKLLLSDSGFYLCAWGLYNEQFFGPGTRLTVL.

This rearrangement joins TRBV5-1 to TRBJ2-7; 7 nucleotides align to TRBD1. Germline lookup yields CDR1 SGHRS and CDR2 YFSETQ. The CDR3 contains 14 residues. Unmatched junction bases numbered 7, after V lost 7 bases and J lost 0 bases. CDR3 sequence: CASSGTASSYEQYF. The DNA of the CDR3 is TGCGCCAGCTCCGGGACAGCGAGCTCCTACGAGCAGTACTTC.

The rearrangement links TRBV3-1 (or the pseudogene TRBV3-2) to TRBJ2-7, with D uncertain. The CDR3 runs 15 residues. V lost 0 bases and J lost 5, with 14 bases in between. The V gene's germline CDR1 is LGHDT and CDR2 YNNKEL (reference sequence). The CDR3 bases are TGTGCCAGCAGCCAAGATGGGCAGTTTGCCGACGAGCAGTACTTC. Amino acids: CASSQDGQFADEQYF.

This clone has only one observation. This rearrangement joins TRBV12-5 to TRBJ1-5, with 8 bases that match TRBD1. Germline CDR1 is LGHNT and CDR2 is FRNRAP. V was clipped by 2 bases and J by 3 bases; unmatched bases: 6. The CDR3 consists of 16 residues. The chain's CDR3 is CASGLRYRGTNQPQHF. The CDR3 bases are TGTGCTAGTGGTTTGAGGTACAGGGGGACCAATCAGCCCCAGCATTTT.

The CDR3 DNA follows: TGCGCCAGCAGCTGGCTAGGGGATGGCTACACCTTC. Translated, it gives CASSWLGDGYTF. The chain employs TRBV5-1 and TRBJ1-2; D is perhaps TRBD1 (5 bases). Germline CDR1 reads SGHRS; CDR2 reads YFSETQ. This CDR3 is 12 amino acids long. Trimming stripped 3 bases from V and 6 bases from J, with 9 bases between.

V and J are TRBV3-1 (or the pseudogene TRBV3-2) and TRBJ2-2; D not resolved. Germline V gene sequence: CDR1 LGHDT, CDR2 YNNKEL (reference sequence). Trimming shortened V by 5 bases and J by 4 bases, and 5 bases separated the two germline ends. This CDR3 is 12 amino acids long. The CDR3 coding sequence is TGTGCCAGCAGCTGGCCCACCGGGGAGCTGTTTTTT. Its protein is CASSWPTGELFF.

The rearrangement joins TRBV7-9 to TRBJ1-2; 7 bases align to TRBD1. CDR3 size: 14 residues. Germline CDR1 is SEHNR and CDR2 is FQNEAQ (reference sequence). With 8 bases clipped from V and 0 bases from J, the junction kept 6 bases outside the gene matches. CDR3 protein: CASEGDRANYGYTF. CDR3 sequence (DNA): TGTGCCAGCGAAGGTGACAGGGCTAACTATGGCTACACCTTC.